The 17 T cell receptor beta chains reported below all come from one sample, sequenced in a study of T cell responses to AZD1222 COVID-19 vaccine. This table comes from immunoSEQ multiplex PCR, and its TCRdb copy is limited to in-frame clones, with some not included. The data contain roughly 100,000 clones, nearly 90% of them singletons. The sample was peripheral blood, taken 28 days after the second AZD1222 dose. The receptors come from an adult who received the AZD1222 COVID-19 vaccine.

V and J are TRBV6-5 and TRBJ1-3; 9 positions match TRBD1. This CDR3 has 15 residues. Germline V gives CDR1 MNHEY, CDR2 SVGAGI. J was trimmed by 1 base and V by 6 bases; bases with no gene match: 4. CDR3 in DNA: TGTGCCAGCAGCCGGGACAGGGATTCTGGAAACACCATATATTTT. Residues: CASSRDRDSGNTIYF.

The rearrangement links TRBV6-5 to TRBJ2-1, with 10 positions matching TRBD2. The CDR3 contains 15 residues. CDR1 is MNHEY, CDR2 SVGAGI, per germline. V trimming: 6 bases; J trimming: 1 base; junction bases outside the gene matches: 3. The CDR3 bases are TGTGCCAGCAGGATAGCGGGAGGTTCCTACAATGAGCAGTTCTTC. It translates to CASRIAGGSYNEQFF.

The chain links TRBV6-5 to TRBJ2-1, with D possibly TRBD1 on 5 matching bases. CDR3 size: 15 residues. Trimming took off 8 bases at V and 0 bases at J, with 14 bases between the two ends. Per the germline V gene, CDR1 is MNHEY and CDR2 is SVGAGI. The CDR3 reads CASEPATASYNEQFF. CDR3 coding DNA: TGTGCCAGCGAGCCGGCGACAGCCTCCTACAATGAGCAGTTCTTC.

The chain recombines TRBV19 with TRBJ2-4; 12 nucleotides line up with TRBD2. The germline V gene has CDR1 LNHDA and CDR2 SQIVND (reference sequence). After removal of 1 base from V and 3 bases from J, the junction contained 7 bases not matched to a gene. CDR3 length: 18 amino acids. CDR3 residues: CASSIGLAGEKVKNIQYF. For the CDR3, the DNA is TGTGCCAGTAGTATAGGACTAGCGGGAGAAAAAGTCAAAAACATTCAGTACTTC. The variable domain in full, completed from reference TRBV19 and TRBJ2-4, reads DGGITQSPKYLFRKEGQNVTLSCEQNLNHDAMYWYRQDPGQGLRLIYYSQIVNDFQKGDIAEGYSVSREKKESFPLTVTSAQKNPTAFYLCASSIGLAGEKVKNIQYFGAGTRLSVL.

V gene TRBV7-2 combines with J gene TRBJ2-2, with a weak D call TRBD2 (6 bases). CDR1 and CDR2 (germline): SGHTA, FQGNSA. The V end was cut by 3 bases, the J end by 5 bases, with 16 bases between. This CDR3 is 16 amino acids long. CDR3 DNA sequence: TGTGCCAGCAGCTTCGCGACTAGAATCACGACCGGGGAGCTGTTTTTT. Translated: CASSFATRITTGELFF.

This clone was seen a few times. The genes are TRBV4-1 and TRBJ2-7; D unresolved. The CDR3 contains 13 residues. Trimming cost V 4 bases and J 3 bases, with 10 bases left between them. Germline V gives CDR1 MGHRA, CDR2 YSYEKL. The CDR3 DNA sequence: TGCGCCAGCAGCCTAACAGAGAACTACGAGCAGTACTTC. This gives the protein CASSLTENYEQYF.

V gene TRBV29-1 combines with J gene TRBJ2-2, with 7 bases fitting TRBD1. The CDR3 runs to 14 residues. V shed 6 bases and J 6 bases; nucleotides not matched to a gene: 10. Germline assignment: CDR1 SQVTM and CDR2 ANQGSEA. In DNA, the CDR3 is TGCAGCGTCACGACAGGGTCGAAACCCGGGGAGCTGTTTTTT. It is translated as CSVTTGSKPGELFF.

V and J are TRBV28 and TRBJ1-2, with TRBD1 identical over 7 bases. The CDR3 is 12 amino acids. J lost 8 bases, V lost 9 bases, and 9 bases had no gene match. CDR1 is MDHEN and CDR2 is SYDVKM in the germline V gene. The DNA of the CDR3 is TGTGCCAGTGGAACAACAGGGGACGGCTACACCTTC. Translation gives CASGTTGDGYTF.

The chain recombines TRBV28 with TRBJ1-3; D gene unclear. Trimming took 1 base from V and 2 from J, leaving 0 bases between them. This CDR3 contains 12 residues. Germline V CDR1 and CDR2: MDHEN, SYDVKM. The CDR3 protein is CASSLSGNTIYF. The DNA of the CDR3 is TGTGCCAGCAGTTTATCTGGAAACACCATATATTTT.

CDR3 loop: CASSLGPTTGNTIYF. As DNA, the CDR3 is TGTGCCAGCAGCTTAGGCCCGACAACTGGAAACACCATATATTTT. The V gene is TRBV7-8, the J gene TRBJ1-3; no clear D gene. Trimming took off 1 base at V and 2 bases at J, with 9 bases between the two ends. Looked up from germline, CDR1 is SGHVS and CDR2 is FQNEAQ. CDR3 length: 15 residues.

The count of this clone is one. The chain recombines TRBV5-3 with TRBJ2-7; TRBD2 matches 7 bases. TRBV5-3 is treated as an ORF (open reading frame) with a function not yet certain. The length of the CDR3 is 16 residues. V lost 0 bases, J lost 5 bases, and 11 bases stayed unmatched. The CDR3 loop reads CARSLVSGGRAHEQYF. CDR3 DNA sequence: TGTGCCAGAAGCTTGGTATCCGGAGGGAGGGCCCACGAGCAGTACTTC.

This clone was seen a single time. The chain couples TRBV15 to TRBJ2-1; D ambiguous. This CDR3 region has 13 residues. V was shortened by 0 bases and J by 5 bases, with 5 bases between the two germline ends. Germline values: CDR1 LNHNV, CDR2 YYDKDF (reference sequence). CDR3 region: CATSRDLDNEQFF. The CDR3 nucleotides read TGTGCCACCAGCAGAGATCTGGACAATGAGCAGTTCTTC.

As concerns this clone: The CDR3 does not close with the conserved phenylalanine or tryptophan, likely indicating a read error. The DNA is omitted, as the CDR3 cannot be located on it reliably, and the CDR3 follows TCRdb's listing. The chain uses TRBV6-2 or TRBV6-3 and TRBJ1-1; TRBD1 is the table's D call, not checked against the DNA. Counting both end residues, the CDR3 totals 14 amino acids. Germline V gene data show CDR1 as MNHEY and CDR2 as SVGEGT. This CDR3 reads CASSYGTGGQRPRI.

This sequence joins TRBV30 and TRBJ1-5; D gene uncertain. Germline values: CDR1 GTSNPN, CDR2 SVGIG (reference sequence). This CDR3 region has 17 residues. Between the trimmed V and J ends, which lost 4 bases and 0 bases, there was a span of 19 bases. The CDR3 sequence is CAWTGPNLVLSNQPQHF. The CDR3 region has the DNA TGTGCCTGGACGGGCCCGAATTTGGTACTTAGCAATCAGCCCCAGCATTTT.

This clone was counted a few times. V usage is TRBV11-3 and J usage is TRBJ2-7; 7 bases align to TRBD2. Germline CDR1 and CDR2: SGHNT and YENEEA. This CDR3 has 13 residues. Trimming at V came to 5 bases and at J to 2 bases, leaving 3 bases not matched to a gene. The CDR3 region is CASSAGEAYEQYF. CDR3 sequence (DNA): TGTGCCAGCAGCGCGGGGGAGGCCTACGAGCAGTACTTC.

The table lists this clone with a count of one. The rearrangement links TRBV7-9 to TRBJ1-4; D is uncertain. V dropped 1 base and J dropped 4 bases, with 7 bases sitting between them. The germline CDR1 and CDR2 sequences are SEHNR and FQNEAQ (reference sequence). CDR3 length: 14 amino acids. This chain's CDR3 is CASSLDSGNEKLFF. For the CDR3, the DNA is TGTGCCAGCAGCTTAGACAGCGGTAATGAAAAACTGTTTTTT.

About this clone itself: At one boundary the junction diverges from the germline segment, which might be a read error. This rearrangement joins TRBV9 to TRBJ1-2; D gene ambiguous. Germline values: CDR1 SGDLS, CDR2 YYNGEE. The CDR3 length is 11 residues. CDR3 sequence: CASSVNDGYTF. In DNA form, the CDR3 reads TGTGCCAGCAGCGTTAACGATGGCTACACCTTC.